The rows below give T cell receptor beta chains drawn from one sample of a study of T-cell reconstitution after alpha-beta-depleted transplantation in children. TCRdb reprocessed the PCR reads via MiXCR and lists one record per CDR3 protein. Of roughly 590,000 distinct CDR3 sequences in the sample, 16% were seen once. Sequenced material: PBMCs from the stem cell graft donor, taken from the stem cell graft. The receptors originated from a human donor who donated a stem cell graft to a child with acute myeloid leukemia. Both conserved end residues are part of each CDR3. Fields, in order: clone size, J gene, V gene, D gene, CDR3 DNA, CDR3 protein. A D gene is named only where the DNA matches it firmly. Size is omitted from some rows. Given values are once, few, many or a class for expanded clones.

- TRBJ2-3 TRBV21-1 - TGTGCCAGCAGCAAAGGTTCGGATACGCAGTATTTT CASSKGSDTQYF
- TRBJ1-1 TRBV5-4 TRBD1 TGTGCCAGCAGCGTACCGGGACAGGGGTCCACTGAAGCTTTCTTT CASSVPGQGSTEAFF
few TRBJ1-1 TRBV20-1 - TGCAGTGCTCGTCGAAGGGGAGATTTGACTGAAGCTTTCTTT CSARRRGDLTEAFF
- TRBJ2-2 TRBV27 TRBD2 TGTGCCAGCTGGGAGGGCAACACCGGGGAGCTGTTTTTT CASWEGNTGELFF
many TRBJ1-5 TRBV7-2 - TGTGCCAGCAGCTCGGACGGACATAGCAATCAGCCCCAGCATTTT CASSSDGHSNQPQHF
few TRBJ1-1 TRBV11-2 - TGTGCCAGCAGCTTAGAAAGGGGAACCACTGAAGCTTTCTTT CASSLERGTTEAFF
few TRBJ2-5 TRBV7-9 - TGTGCCAGCAGCTTAGGAGGGGGTAACCAAGAGACCCAGTACTTC CASSLGGGNQETQYF
many TRBJ1-2 TRBV29-1 TRBD1 TGCAGCGTTGAAGATTGGGACAGTGAGGGAAACTATGGCTACACCTTC CSVEDWDSEGNYGYTF
many TRBJ2-1 TRBV20-1 - TGCAGTGCTAGAGTCGTAACTGAGCAGTTCTTC CSARVVTEQFF
- TRBJ2-1 TRBV4-1 TRBD1 TGCGCCAGCAGCCAACGCCGCGGACAGGGGAACAATGAGCAGTTCTTC CASSQRRGQGNNEQFF
- TRBJ1-2 TRBV28 - TGTGCCACGCTAGGGGACTATGGCTACACCTTC CATLGDYGYTF
many TRBJ2-5 TRBV29-1 - TGCAGCGTCGAAGGCTCACTCCAAGAGACCCAGTACTTC CSVEGSLQETQYF
few TRBJ1-2 TRBV20-1 TRBD1 TGCAGTGCTCTCGGACAGGGGGACCCAGCTAACTATGGCTACACCTTC CSALGQGDPANYGYTF
many TRBJ1-1 TRBV20-1 TRBD1 TGCAGTGCAGGGGGGGGACAGCTGAACACTGAAGCTTTCTTT CSAGGGQLNTEAFF
- TRBJ1-4 TRBV18 - TGTGCCAGCTCACCAATATCTTCAACTAATGAAAAACTGTTTTTT CASSPISSTNEKLFF
few TRBJ1-4 TRBV5-1 TRBD1 TGCGCCAGCAGCGGGGGACAGGTTAATGAAAAACTGTTTTTT CASSGGQVNEKLFF
- TRBJ2-1 TRBV24-1 - TGTGCCACCAGGTCGCGGAATGAGCAGTTCTTC CATRSRNEQFF
few TRBJ1-5 TRBV12-3/TRBV12-4 - TGTGCCAGCAGTCCCAAGACAGCGAATCAGCCCCAGCATTTT CASSPKTANQPQHF
many TRBJ1-3 TRBV9 TRBD1 TGTGCCAGCAGCTCGACAGGGGCGCTAGGAAACACCATATATTTT CASSSTGALGNTIYF
- TRBJ1-1 TRBV6-1 - TGTGCCAGCAGTGAATTCCACGTGAACACTGAAGCTTTCTTT CASSEFHVNTEAFF
few TRBJ1-1 TRBV10-3 TRBD1 TGTGCCATCAGTGAAAAATGGGACAGAGGTGGTACTGAAGCTTTCTTT CAISEKWDRGGTEAFF
many TRBJ1-6 TRBV6-1 - TGTGCCAGCAAATACGACAACTACAATTCACCCCTCCACTTT CASKYDNYNSPLHF
many TRBJ1-5 TRBV27 - TGTGCCACCTCTTTCCCGGGGCAGCCCCAGCATTTT CATSFPGQPQHF
many TRBJ2-1 TRBV7-2 - TGTGCCAGCAGCTTAGAGCGGACACGAGGGAATGAGCAGTTCTTC CASSLERTRGNEQFF
many TRBJ2-6 TRBV5-6 - TGTGCCAGCAGCTTGGAACGGGGTACTAACTCTGGGGCCAACGTCCTGACTTTC CASSLERGTNSGANVLTF
- TRBJ2-3 TRBV12-3/TRBV12-4 TRBD2 TGTGCCAGCAGTTCAACTAGCGGGGGGTACTATAGCACAGATACGCAGTATTTT CASSSTSGGYYSTDTQYF
many TRBJ1-1 TRBV20-1 - TGCAGTGCTAGGGCCCGAGCCCAGGTCATGAACACTGAAGCTTTCTTT CSARARAQVMNTEAFF
many TRBJ1-6 TRBV7-2 - TGTGCCAGCAGCTTAGCGTTCTCAACGTACCTGAATTCACCCCTCCACTTT CASSLAFSTYLNSPLHF
- TRBJ2-7 TRBV12-3/TRBV12-4 - - CASSSSGTDYEQYF
many TRBJ2-3 TRBV20-1 TRBD2 TGCAGTGCTAGAGATAATATAGCGGGGGGAGCAGATACGCAGTATTTT CSARDNIAGGADTQYF
- TRBJ2-4 TRBV5-6 - TGTGCCAGCAGCTTGCGGGGGCGGGAGACGGAGGAAAAAAACATTCAGTACTTC CASSLRGRETEEKNIQYF
- TRBJ1-5 TRBV20-1 TRBD1 TGCAGTGCTAGCCGGGACAGGTACAATCAGCCCCAGCATTTT CSASRDRYNQPQHF
many TRBJ1-1 TRBV29-1 - TGCAGCGTTGAGGACAGATTGGATGCTTTCTTT CSVEDRLDAFF
many TRBJ1-1 TRBV20-1 - TGCAGTTCCCGGGACGCCTCTGAAGCTTTCTTT CSSRDASEAFF
once TRBJ1-1 TRBV6-1 TRBD1 TGTGCCAGCAGTGCGGACGGGACAGGGTCGCCTGAAGCTTTCTTT CASSADGTGSPEAFF
many TRBJ2-1 TRBV20-1 - TGCAGTGCTAGAGGACCGACTAGCAATGAGCAGTTCTTC CSARGPTSNEQFF
many TRBJ1-2 TRBV7-9 - TGTGCCAGCACCACCGGGCCTCAGGAGATCTATGGCTACACCTTC CASTTGPQEIYGYTF
few TRBJ2-3 TRBV12-3/TRBV12-4 - TGTGCCAGCAGTCCCGGGGGTTTCACAGATACGCAGTATTTT CASSPGGFTDTQYF
- TRBJ2-5 TRBV12-3/TRBV12-4 TRBD2 TGTGCCAGCAGTTTTCGAGCGGGGGCCCTCCAAGAGACCCAGTACTTC CASSFRAGALQETQYF
many TRBJ1-6 TRBV20-1 - TGCAGTGTTAGTAAGACACTAAGCTCACCCCTCCACTTT CSVSKTLSSPLHF